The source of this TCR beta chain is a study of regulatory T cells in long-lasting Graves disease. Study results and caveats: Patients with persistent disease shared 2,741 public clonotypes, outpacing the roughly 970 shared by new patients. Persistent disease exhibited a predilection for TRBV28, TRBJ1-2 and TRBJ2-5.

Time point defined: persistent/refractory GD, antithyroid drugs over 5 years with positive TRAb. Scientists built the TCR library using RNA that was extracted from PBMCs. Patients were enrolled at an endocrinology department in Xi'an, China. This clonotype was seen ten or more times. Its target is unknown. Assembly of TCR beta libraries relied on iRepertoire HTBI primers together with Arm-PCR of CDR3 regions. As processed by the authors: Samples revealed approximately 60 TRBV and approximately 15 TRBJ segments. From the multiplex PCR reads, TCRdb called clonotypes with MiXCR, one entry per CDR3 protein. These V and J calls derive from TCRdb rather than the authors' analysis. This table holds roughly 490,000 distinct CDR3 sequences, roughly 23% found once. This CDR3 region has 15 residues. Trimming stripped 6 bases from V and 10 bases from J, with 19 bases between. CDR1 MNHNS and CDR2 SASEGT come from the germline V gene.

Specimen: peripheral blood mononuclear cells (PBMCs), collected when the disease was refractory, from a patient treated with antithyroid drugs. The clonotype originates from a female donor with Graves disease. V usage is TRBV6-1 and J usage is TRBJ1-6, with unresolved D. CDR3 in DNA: TGTGCCAGCAGAACCGACGCAGGCATTTGGTCACCCCTCCACTTT. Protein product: CASRTDAGIWSPLHF.